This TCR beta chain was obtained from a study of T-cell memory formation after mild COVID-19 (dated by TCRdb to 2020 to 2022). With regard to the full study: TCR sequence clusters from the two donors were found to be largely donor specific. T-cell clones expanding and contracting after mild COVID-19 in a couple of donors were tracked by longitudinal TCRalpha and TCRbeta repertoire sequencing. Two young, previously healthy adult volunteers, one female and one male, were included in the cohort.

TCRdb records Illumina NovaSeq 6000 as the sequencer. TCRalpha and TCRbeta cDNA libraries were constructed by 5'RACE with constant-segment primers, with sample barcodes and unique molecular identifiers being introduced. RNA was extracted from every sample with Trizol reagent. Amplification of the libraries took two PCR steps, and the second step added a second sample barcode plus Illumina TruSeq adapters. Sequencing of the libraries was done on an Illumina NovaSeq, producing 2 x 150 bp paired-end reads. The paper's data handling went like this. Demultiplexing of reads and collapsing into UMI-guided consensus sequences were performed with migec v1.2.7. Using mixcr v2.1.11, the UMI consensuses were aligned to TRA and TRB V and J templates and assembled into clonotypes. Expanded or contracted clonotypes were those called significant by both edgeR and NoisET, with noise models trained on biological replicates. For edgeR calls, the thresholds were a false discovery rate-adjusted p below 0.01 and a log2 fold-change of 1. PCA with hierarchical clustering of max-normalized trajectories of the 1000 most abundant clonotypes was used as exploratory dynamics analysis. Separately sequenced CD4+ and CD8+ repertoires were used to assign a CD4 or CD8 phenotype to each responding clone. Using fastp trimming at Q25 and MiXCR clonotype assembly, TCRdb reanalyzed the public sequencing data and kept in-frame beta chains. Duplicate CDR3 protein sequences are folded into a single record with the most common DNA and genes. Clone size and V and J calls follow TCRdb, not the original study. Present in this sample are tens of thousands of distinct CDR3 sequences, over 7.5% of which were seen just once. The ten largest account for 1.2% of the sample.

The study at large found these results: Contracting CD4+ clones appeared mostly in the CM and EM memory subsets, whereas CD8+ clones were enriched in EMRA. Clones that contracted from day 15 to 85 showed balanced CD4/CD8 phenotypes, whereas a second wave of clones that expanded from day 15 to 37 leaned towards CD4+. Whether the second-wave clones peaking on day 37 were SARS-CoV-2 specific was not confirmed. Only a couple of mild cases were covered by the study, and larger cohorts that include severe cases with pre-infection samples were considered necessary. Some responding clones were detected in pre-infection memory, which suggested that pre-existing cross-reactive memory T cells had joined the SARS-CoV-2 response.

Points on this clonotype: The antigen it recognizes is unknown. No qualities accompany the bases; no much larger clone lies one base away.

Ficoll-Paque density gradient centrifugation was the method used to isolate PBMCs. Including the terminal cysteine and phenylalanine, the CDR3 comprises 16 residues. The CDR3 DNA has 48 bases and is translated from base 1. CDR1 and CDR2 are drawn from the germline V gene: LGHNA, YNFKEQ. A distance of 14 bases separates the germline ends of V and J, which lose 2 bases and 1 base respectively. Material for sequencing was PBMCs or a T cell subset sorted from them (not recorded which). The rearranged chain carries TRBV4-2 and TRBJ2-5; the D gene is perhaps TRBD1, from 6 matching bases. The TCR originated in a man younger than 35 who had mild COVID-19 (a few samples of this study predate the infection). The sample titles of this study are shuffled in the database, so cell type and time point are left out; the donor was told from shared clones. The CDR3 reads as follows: CASSQTPGGFQETQYF. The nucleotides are TGTGCCAGCAGCCAAACCCCTGGGGGCTTCCAAGAGACCCAGTACTTC.